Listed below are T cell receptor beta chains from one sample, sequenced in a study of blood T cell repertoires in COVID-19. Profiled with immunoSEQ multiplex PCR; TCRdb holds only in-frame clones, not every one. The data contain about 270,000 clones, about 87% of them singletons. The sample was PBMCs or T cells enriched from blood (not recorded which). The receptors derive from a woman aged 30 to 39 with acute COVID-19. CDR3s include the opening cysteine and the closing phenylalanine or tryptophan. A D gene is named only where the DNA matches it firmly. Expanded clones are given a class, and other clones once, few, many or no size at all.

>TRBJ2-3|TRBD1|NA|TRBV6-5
CASSPQTGEDTQYF
TGTGCCAGCAGTCCTCAAACAGGGGAAGATACGCAGTATTTT
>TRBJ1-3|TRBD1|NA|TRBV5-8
CASSLGDRDADTIYF
TGTGCCAGCAGCTTGGGGGACAGGGACGCGGACACCATATATTTT
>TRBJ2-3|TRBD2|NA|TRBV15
CATSTRGSGSSDTQYF
TGTGCCACCAGCACCCGGGGTAGCGGGAGCTCAGATACGCAGTATTTT
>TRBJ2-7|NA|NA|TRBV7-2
CASSLAPGVNEQYF
TGTGCCAGCAGCTTAGCTCCGGGAGTCAACGAGCAGTACTTC
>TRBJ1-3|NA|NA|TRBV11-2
CASSYQTGNTIYF
TGTGCCAGCAGCTACCAGACTGGAAACACCATATATTTT
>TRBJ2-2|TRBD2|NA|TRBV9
CASSTGLAGNTGELFF
TGTGCCAGCAGCACAGGACTAGCGGGGAACACCGGGGAGCTGTTTTTT
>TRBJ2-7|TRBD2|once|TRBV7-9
CASTSSGGPYEQYF
TGTGCCAGCACCAGTAGCGGGGGCCCCTACGAGCAGTACTTC
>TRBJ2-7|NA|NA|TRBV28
CASSLAGPYEQYF
TGTGCCAGCAGTTTAGCGGGACCCTACGAGCAGTACTTC
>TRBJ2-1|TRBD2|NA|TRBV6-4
CASSGTSGSDEQFF
TGTGCCAGCAGTGGGACTAGCGGGTCAGATGAGCAGTTCTTC
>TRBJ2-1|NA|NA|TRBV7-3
CASSGDLYNEQFF
TGTGCCAGCAGCGGGGACTTATACAATGAGCAGTTCTTC
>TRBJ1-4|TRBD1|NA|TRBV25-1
CASSEGTATNEKLFF
TGTGCCAGCAGTGAAGGGACAGCAACTAATGAAAAACTGTTTTTT
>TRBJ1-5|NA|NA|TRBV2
CASSDQGVGNQPQHF
TGTGCCAGCAGTGACCAAGGGGTTGGCAATCAGCCCCAGCATTTT
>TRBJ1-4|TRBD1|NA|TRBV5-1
CASSLETGTGEEKLFF
TGCGCCAGCAGCTTGGAGACCGGGACAGGGGAAGAAAAACTGTTTTTT